The 30 T cell receptor beta chains below were found in one sample sequenced in a study of PD-L1 blockade in urothelial cancer. Time point meaning: peripheral blood 6 weeks after treatment start. TCRdb keeps only in-frame clones here, not all; method: immunoSEQ multiplex PCR. The table includes more than 90,000 clones, around four fifths detected once. Sequencing was performed on PBMCs, taken around atezolizumab (anti-PD-L1) treatment. Receptor source: a man between 65 and 85 years old with urothelial cancer.

The V and J genes are TRBV5-4 and TRBJ1-1; D not resolved. The V gene's germline CDR1 is SGHNT and CDR2 YYREEE (reference sequence). With 4 bases removed from V and 2 bases from J, the gap between germline ends came to 9 bases. The CDR3 totals 13 residues. The CDR3 region is CASSQLQNTEAFF. CDR3 nucleotides: TGTGCCAGCAGCCAACTTCAAAACACTGAAGCTTTCTTT.

This clone was counted a single time. A read error may produce the germline difference seen at one junction end. The V call is TRBV27, the J call TRBJ2-7, with a tentative D call TRBD2 (5 bases). CDR3 length: 14 amino acids. The germline CDR1 and CDR2 sequences are MNHEY and SMNVEV (reference sequence). CDR3 amino acids: CASSLDSISFEQYF. The DNA for the CDR3 is TGTGCCAGCAGTTTGGACTCCATATCCTTCGAGCAGTACTTC.

This clone has just one count. The chain uses TRBV11-2 and TRBJ2-1; the D gene is possibly TRBD2 (6 bases). V was pared by 1 base and J by 10 bases, with 17 bases between. Germline V gene lookup returns CDR1 SGHAT and CDR2 FQNNGV. This CDR3 has 15 residues. The CDR3 here is CASSLGGAGRAEQFF. For the CDR3, the DNA is TGTGCCAGCAGCTTAGGCGGGGCCGGCCGGGCCGAGCAGTTCTTC. Together with reference TRBV11-2 and TRBJ2-1, the CDR3 gives the full variable domain: EAGVAQSPRYKIIEKRQSVAFWCNPISGHATLYWYQQILGQGPKLLIQFQNNGVVDDSQLPKDRFSAERLKGVDSTLKIQPAKLEDSAVYLCASSLGGAGRAEQFFGPGTRLTVL.

V is TRBV19 and J is TRBJ1-1, with D possibly being TRBD1 (6 bases). Germline loops: CDR1 LNHDA, CDR2 SQIVND (reference sequence). The CDR3 spans 14 residues. V lost 0 bases to trimming and J lost 6 bases, with 11 bases between them. The CDR3 DNA reads TGTGCCAGTAGTATAGATTCAGGGGTCCCTGAAGCTTTCTTT. This sequence encodes CASSIDSGVPEAFF.

The table lists this clone with a few counts. The chain recombines TRBV9 with TRBJ2-7, with 9 nucleotides matching TRBD2. The CDR3 sequence is 15 residues long. Trimming removed 0 bases from V and 5 bases from J; junction bases left unmatched: 6. Germline V gene lookup returns CDR1 SGDLS and CDR2 YYNGEE. CDR3 nucleotides: TGTGCCAGCAGCGTAGAGCCTAGCGGGATCCACGAGCAGTACTTC. It translates to CASSVEPSGIHEQYF.

V usage is TRBV19 and J usage is TRBJ1-5; tentative D call: TRBD1 (6 bases). This CDR3 is 15 amino acids long. Germline V gene data show CDR1 as LNHDA and CDR2 as SQIVND (reference sequence). The CDR3 DNA reads as TGTGCGACCCGGGACACCCCTTATAGCAATCAGCCCCAGCATTTT. Residues: CATRDTPYSNQPQHF.

The gene calls are TRBV2 and TRBJ2-4; 12 bases line up with TRBD1. Trimming removed 5 bases from V and 1 base from J; junction bases left unmatched: 3. CDR1 and CDR2 (germline): SNHLY, FYNNEI. The CDR3 is 16 amino acids. The CDR3 loop reads CASSRDRGLAKNIQYF. The CDR3 DNA reads as TGTGCCAGCAGTCGGGACAGGGGGCTGGCCAAAAACATTCAGTACTTC.

This clone appeared once. This chain connects TRBV14 to TRBJ1-2, with D maybe TRBD1 (5 bases). CDR3 length: 12 amino acids. V was clipped by 4 bases and J by 2 bases, with 5 bases between them. Germline CDR1 is SGHDN and CDR2 is FVKESK. The CDR3 coding sequence is TGTGCCAGCAGCCCAGGGAACTATGGCTACACCTTC. Amino acids: CASSPGNYGYTF.

This chain connects TRBV18 to TRBJ2-7; D perhaps matches TRBD2 (6 bases). The CDR3 has 14 amino acids. Trimming stripped 6 bases from V and 0 bases from J, with 12 bases between. Germline V gives CDR1 KGHSH, CDR2 LQKENI. CDR3 DNA sequence: TGTGCCAGCTCCCGTCGGGAGAGCTCCTACGAGCAGTACTTC. It is translated as CASSRRESSYEQYF.

The chain carries TRBV15 and TRBJ2-7; 7 positions match TRBD2. This CDR3 contains 14 residues. Germline V gene data show CDR1 as LNHNV and CDR2 as YYDKDF (reference sequence). V lost 6 bases and J lost 2; bases outside the gene matches: 7. The CDR3 spells CATRSAGGTYEQYF. DNA for the CDR3: TGTGCCACCAGGTCGGCCGGGGGGACCTACGAGCAGTACTTC.

This clone was recorded once. The CDR3: CATASGVESTDTQYF. CDR3 nucleotide sequence: TGCGCCACGGCTAGCGGGGTGGAGAGCACAGATACGCAGTATTTT. This chain joins TRBV5-1 and TRBJ2-3; 9 bases are a match to TRBD2. The germline gives CDR1 SGHRS, CDR2 YFSETQ. The length of the CDR3 is 15 residues. V was pared by 9 bases and J by 0 bases, with 8 bases of the junction left unmatched.

This clone appeared many times. The CDR3 sequence: CAGGGEGYTF. The CDR3 bases are TGTGCCGGTGGGGGGGAAGGCTACACCTTC. The chain couples TRBV7-9 to TRBJ1-2, with a tentative D call TRBD1 (5 bases). V was clipped by 11 bases and J by 8 bases, with 12 bases between them. Germline CDR1 reads SEHNR; CDR2 reads FQNEAQ (reference sequence). The CDR3 is 10 amino acids.

The rearrangement uses TRBV18 and TRBJ2-2; 10 bases match TRBD1. Unmatched junction bases numbered 2, after V lost 3 bases and J lost 7 bases. Germline CDR1 is KGHSH and CDR2 is LQKENI. The CDR3 spans 14 residues. The CDR3 region is CASSPGQGIGELFF. DNA of the CDR3: TGTGCCAGCTCACCGGGACAGGGGATCGGGGAGCTGTTTTTT.

The rearrangement joins TRBV19 to TRBJ1-5; the D gene is possibly TRBD1 (6 bases). CDR3 length: 14 residues. V shed 5 bases and J shed 4 bases, with 12 bases lying between them. Germline V gives CDR1 LNHDA, CDR2 SQIVND (reference sequence). The CDR3 nucleotides read TGTGCCAGTAGTTTCCGGGACACAAATCAGCCCCAGCATTTT. Its translation is CASSFRDTNQPQHF.

The chain carries TRBV7-3 and TRBJ2-3, with 11 bases identical to TRBD1. V was clipped by 5 bases and J by 4 bases; unmatched bases: 5. Germline assignment: CDR1 SGHTA and CDR2 FQGTGA. The CDR3 is 15 amino acids. The CDR3 here is CASSLDRGLADTQYF. As DNA, the CDR3 is TGTGCCAGCAGCCTGGACAGGGGGCTGGCAGATACGCAGTATTTT.

This chain joins TRBV11-2 and TRBJ1-2; D is unclear. The V end lost 4 bases, the J end lost 2 bases, and 8 bases lay between the germline ends. This CDR3 has 13 amino acids. Germline V gives CDR1 SGHAT, CDR2 FQNNGV. The CDR3 DNA is TGTGCCAGCAGCTGGACTGAGAACTATGGCTACACCTTC. It codes for CASSWTENYGYTF.

V is TRBV9 and J is TRBJ2-7; 11 bases are a match to TRBD2. Germline V lookup: CDR1 SGDLS, CDR2 YYNGEE. The CDR3 is 15 residues long. V lost 1 base, J lost 2 bases, and 2 bases stayed unmatched. The CDR3 nucleotides are TGTGCCAGCAGCGTAACTAGCGGGAGTACCTACGAGCAGTACTTC. Encoded protein: CASSVTSGSTYEQYF. Looking up the rest from reference TRBV9 and TRBJ2-7 gives the full variable domain: DSGVTQTPKHLITATGQRVTLRCSPRSGDLSVYWYQQSLDQGLQFLIQYYNGEERAKGNILERFSAQQFPDLHSELNLSSLELGDSALYFCASSVTSGSTYEQYFGPGTRLTVT.

The rearrangement uses TRBV6-5 and TRBJ1-1; no firm D call. Germline V gene lookup returns CDR1 MNHEY and CDR2 SVGAGI. V lost 6 bases and J 11 bases, leaving 16 bases between the germline ends. This CDR3 comprises 12 residues. CDR3 protein: CASSPGEFAAFF. DNA of the CDR3: TGTGCCAGCAGCCCCGGGGAGTTCGCCGCTTTCTTT.

The V gene is TRBV7-2, the J gene TRBJ2-1; D might be TRBD2 (5 bases). Trimming stripped 0 bases from V and 8 bases from J, with 8 bases between. From germline, CDR1 is SGHTA and CDR2 FQGNSA. CDR3 size: 13 residues. The chain's CDR3 is CASSLARRDEQFF. DNA for the CDR3: TGTGCCAGCAGCTTAGCGCGGCGGGATGAGCAGTTCTTC.

The chain combines TRBV7-9 with TRBJ2-5, with 8 bases that match TRBD1. This CDR3 has 15 residues. Germline trimming cut 1 base from V and 2 bases from J; bases unmatched to any gene: 3. Germline V gene data show CDR1 as SEHNR and CDR2 as FQNEAQ (reference sequence). This CDR3 reads CASSLEGQGQETQYF. DNA for the CDR3: TGTGCCAGCAGCTTAGAAGGACAGGGACAAGAGACCCAGTACTTC.

J is TRBJ1-4 and V is TRBV27; 11 nucleotides align to TRBD1. The CDR3 contains 17 residues. J gave up 3 bases and V 8 bases, and 11 bases lay outside the gene matches. Germline-derived CDR1 and CDR2 are MNHEY and SMNVEV (reference sequence). Here the CDR3 DNA reads TGTGCCAGCCCGTCCGGACAGGGGGCGCAAGCTAATGAAAAACTGTTTTTT. Translation: CASPSGQGAQANEKLFF.

The chain is built from TRBV6-5 and TRBJ1-3; D is possibly TRBD1 (5 bases). V lost 6 bases to trimming and J lost 0 bases, with 12 bases between them. The CDR3 sequence is 15 residues long. Germline V gene lookup returns CDR1 MNHEY and CDR2 SVGAGI. The CDR3 loop is CASSVTASSGNTIYF. The CDR3 DNA is TGTGCCAGCAGCGTGACAGCAAGCTCTGGAAACACCATATATTTT.

This clone was seen a handful of times. The chain is built from TRBV5-1 and TRBJ1-2; 7 positions match TRBD1. Trimming cost V 0 bases and J 8 bases; bases outside gene matches: 13. This CDR3 is 16 amino acids long. Germline CDR1 and CDR2: SGHRS and YFSETQ. The CDR3 region is CASSLEGRTGVGGYTF. The CDR3 bases are TGCGCCAGCAGCTTGGAGGGACGGACAGGAGTTGGCGGCTACACCTTC.

This clone was observed a handful of times. The chain has TRBV2 and TRBJ2-3; 8 nucleotides align to TRBD2. The germline V gene has CDR1 SNHLY and CDR2 FYNNEI. This CDR3 contains 14 residues. The ends lost 4 bases at V and 4 bases at J; junction bases unmatched: 4. CDR3 loop: CASSGGLVADTQYF. In DNA form, the CDR3 reads TGTGCCAGCAGTGGGGGACTAGTGGCAGATACGCAGTATTTT.

The chain has TRBV7-8 and TRBJ2-2; TRBD2 agrees at 12 bases. In germline, CDR1 is SGHVS, CDR2 FQNEAQ. V shed 2 bases and J 5 bases; nucleotides not matched to a gene: 0. This CDR3 region has 15 residues. The CDR3 bases are TGTGCCAGCAGCTTACTAGCGGGAGGGACCGGGGAGCTGTTTTTT. It codes for CASSLLAGGTGELFF.

The CDR3 sequence is CASRQGYGYTF. The CDR3 nucleotides are TGTGCCAGCAGACAGGGGTATGGCTACACCTTC. This chain connects TRBV6-5 to TRBJ1-2; 7 bases fit TRBD1. CDR1 is MNHEY, CDR2 SVGAGI, per germline. The V gene end was trimmed by 6 bases and the J gene end by 5 bases; junction bases not matched to a gene: 0. The CDR3 consists of 11 residues.

The chain recombines TRBV7-8 with TRBJ2-3; 12 positions agree with TRBD2. Germline CDR1 SGHVS, CDR2 FQNEAQ. CDR3 size: 17 residues. V trimming: 5 bases; J trimming: 0 bases; junction bases outside the gene matches: 6. CDR3 residues: CASSQGTSGPSTDTQYF. DNA for the CDR3: TGTGCCAGCAGCCAGGGGACTAGCGGGCCTAGCACAGATACGCAGTATTTT.

This clone was detected a few times. This rearrangement joins TRBV25-1 to TRBJ2-6, with D possibly matching TRBD1 (6 bases). V was clipped by 4 bases and J by 7 bases, with 20 bases between them. This CDR3 has 17 residues. CDR1 and CDR2 from the germline V gene are MGHDK and SYGVNS. Here the CDR3 DNA reads TGTGCCAGCAGTGCGGGGACACCATACCGACGAGCCAACGTCCTGACTTTC. Encoded protein: CASSAGTPYRRANVLTF. The full variable domain, completed using reference TRBV25-1 and TRBJ2-6, is EADIYQTPRYLVIGTGKKITLECSQTMGHDKMYWYQQDPGMELHLIHYSYGVNSTEKGDLSSESTVSRIRTEHFPLTLESARPSHTSQYLCASSAGTPYRRANVLTFGAGSRLTVL.

The chain links TRBV19 to TRBJ2-1; 7 nucleotides line up with TRBD2. The CDR3 length is 14 residues. Germline trimming cut 2 bases from V and 7 bases from J; bases unmatched to any gene: 5. Germline loops: CDR1 LNHDA, CDR2 SQIVND (reference sequence). Here the CDR3 reads CASSITGGRNEQFF. The CDR3 DNA sequence: TGTGCCAGTAGTATAACGGGAGGAAGGAATGAGCAGTTCTTC.

The chain is built from TRBV5-1 and TRBJ1-1, with 8 bases lining up with TRBD1. The germline V gene encodes CDR1 SGHRS and CDR2 YFSETQ. This CDR3 has 13 amino acids. Trimming removed 1 base from V and 6 bases from J; junction bases left unmatched: 2. The CDR3 DNA sequence: TGCGCCAGCAGCTTGCAGGGGGCGGCTGAAGCTTTCTTT. It specifies CASSLQGAAEAFF.